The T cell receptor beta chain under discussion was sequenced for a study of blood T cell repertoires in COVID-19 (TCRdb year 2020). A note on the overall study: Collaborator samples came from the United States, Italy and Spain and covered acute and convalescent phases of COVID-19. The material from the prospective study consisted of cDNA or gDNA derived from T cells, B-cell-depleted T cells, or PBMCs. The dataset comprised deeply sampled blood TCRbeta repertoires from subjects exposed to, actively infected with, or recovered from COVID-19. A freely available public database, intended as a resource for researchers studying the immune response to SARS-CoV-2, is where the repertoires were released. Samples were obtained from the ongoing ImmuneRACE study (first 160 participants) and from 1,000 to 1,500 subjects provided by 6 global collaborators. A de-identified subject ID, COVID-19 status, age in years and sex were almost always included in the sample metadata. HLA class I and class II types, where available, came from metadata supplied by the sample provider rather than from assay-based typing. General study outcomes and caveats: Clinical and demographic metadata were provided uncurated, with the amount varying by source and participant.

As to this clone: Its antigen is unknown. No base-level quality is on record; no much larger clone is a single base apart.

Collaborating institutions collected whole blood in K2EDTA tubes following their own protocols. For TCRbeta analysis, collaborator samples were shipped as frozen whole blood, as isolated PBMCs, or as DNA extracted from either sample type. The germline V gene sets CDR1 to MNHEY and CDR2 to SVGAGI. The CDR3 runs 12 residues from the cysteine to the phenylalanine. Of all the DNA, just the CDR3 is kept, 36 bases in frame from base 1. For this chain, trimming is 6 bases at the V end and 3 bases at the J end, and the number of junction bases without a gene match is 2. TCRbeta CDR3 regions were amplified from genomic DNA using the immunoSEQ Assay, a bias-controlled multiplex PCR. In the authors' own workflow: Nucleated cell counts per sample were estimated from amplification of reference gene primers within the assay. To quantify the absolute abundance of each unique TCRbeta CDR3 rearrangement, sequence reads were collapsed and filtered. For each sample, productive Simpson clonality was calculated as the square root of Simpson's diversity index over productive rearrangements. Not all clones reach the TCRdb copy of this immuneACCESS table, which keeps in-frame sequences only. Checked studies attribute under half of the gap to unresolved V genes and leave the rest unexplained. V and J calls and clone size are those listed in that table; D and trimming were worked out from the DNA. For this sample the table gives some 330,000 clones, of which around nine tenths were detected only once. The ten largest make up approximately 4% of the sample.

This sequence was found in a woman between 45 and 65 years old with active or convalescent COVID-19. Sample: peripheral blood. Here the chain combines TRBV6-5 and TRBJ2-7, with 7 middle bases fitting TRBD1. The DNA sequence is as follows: TGTGCCAGCAGCGGGGACAGCTACGAGCAGTACTTC. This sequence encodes CASSGDSYEQYF.